Reported below is one T cell receptor beta chain. Its recognized antigen is unknown. Base quality data are lacking; no much larger clone is found one base away. The CDR3 regions of human TCRbeta chains were subjected to immunosequencing. Per the original workflow: TCRs in the repertoires were compared against a reference library of SARS-CoV-2-specific TCRs that had been generated with the MIRA antigen-specificity platform. Breadth was defined as the fraction of unique TCRs that were SARS-CoV-2-associated. Depth was defined as the fraction of total T cells that were SARS-CoV-2-associated. Each spike-specific TCR was assigned to its reactive spike region and to a CD4 or CD8 class using the MIRA data. Log10-transformed breadth and depth values were compared by one-way ANOVA with Sidak's multiple comparisons tests. TCRdb limited this immuneACCESS table to in-frame rearrangements with V and J called. A share of clones is missing; checked studies link under half to unresolved V genes, and the rest is unexplained. The V and J calls and clone size are taken from that table; D and trimming were inferred from the DNA. For this sample there are hundreds of thousands of clones; about 92% appear just once. About 1% of the sample is taken by the ten largest.

This sample is drawn from a study of T cell responses to AZD1222 COVID-19 vaccine listed by TCRdb under 2021. The study in broad terms: TCR sequencing covered approximately 230 trial participants: nearly 210 given two doses of AZD1222 and approximately 25 given two doses of MenACWY control vaccine. Trial participants were enrolled by age into subgroups of 18-55, 56-69 and 70-plus years, and approximately 150, 30 and 60 TCR-sequenced participants, respectively, were included in these subgroups.

On the study overall, not on this receptor specifically: Spike-specific TCR breadth and depth rose significantly after two AZD1222 doses compared with day 0 and with MenACWY recipients. Only six AZD1222 recipients were SARS-CoV-2 seropositive at baseline, limiting conclusions about previously exposed vaccinees. Epitopes outside the regions mutated in the B.1.351 and B.1.1.7 variants were reportedly recognized by nearly half of the unique spike-specific TCRs. In the small 56-69-year group, the increase in depth fell short of significance, most likely because of low power. CD4 TCRs associated with the vaccine covered the entire spike protein, and the dominant responses were in regions 160-218 and 743-854. No day 14 peak-response samples were available, so repertoires were characterized only after the peak T cell response. Most participants were white British and females outnumbered males, and the authors suggested that clonal diversity may have been underestimated.

Clipping removes 8 bases from V and 9 bases from J, with 7 as the unmatched junction base count. Its CDR3 holds 12 amino acids, cysteine through phenylalanine. The only DNA kept is the CDR3, 36 bases in frame from the first base. Interpreted using the paper, the time point label stands for: baseline before first vaccination. The label giving this sample's treatment or condition can be read as: meningococcal conjugate vaccine given as trial control. The vaccinee samples were drawn from two UK trials, COV001 and COV002, one of which was a single-blind randomized controlled phase 2/3 trial testing AZD1222 (ChAdOx1 nCoV-19) in healthy adults. For TCRbeta chain sequencing, PBMC samples from trial participants were taken at day 0 and at day 28 after the second dose.

This receptor was taken from an adult in good health. The chain links TRBV12-3 or TRBV12-4 with TRBJ1-5; the central 7 bases match TRBD1. The sequenced sample was peripheral blood, obtained on day 0 of MenACWY control vaccination. The DNA sequence follows: TGTGCCAGCTCACAGGGGCGGAGGCCCCAGCATTTT. Its amino acids are CASSQGRRPQHF.